This record looks at one T cell receptor beta chain sequence and its context. These data belong to a study of blood T cell repertoires in COVID-19. Turning to the study itself: The study drew acute and convalescent COVID-19 samples from the United States, Italy and Spain. In each case, the material was cDNA or gDNA derived from T cells, B-cell-depleted T cells, or PBMCs.

J lost 3 bases, V lost 3 bases, and 3 bases had no gene match. CDR1 and CDR2 from the germline V gene are SGDLS and YYNGEE. The CDR3 has 16 amino acids. Only in-frame clones appear in the TCRdb table, and some are missing; sequencing was by immunoSEQ multiplex PCR. Here the sample spans around 120,000 clones, under 80% being singletons. The source material was peripheral blood. The clonotype originates from a man in his 70s with acute or convalescent COVID-19. The chain employs TRBV9 and TRBJ2-1; 13 nucleotides line up with TRBD2. CDR3 amino acids: CASSAWTSGGYNEQFF. DNA of the CDR3: TGTGCCAGCAGCGCATGGACTAGCGGGGGCTACAATGAGCAGTTCTTC.